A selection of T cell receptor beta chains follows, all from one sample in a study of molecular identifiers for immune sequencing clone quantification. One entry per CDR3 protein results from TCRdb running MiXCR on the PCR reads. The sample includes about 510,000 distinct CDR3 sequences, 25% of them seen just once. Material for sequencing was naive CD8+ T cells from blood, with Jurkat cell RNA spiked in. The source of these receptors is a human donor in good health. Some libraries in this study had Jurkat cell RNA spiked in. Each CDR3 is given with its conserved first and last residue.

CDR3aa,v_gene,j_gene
CASNSGYGYTF,TRBV19,TRBJ1-2
CASGLRITSTDTQYF,TRBV27,TRBJ2-3
CASSLAGTGGSGNTIYF,TRBV7-6,TRBJ1-3
CASSYREGSNQPQHF,TRBV27,TRBJ1-5
CASSNYGQGMNQPQHF,TRBV6-5,TRBJ1-5
CASSQDILVITGLYGYTF,TRBV4-1,TRBJ1-2
CASSPDRFSTDTQYF,TRBV28,TRBJ2-3
CAGSPAREGRANEQFF,TRBV13,TRBJ2-1
CASSGRDRGPYEQYF,TRBV5-1,TRBJ2-7
CASSGGLPTDTQYF,TRBV9,TRBJ2-3
CASSKAILEDRATYEQYF,TRBV21-1,TRBJ2-7
CASSLGGASIDEQFF,TRBV7-3,TRBJ2-1
CASSPTINYEQYF,TRBV7-9,TRBJ2-7
CASSPKASTDTQYF,TRBV21-1,TRBJ2-3
CASSITSVHGGELFF,TRBV19,TRBJ2-2
CASSQGGQGFGETQYF,TRBV4-3,TRBJ2-5
CASSPLDRGGYGYTF,TRBV4-1,TRBJ1-2